This is a list of T cell receptor beta chains from one sample in a study of neurological immune-mediated disorders. TCRdb processed the 5' RACE reads anew with MiXCR; each CDR3 protein has one entry. The table lists tens of thousands of distinct CDR3 sequences, around 3.5% of them singletons, with just under 3% in the top ten. Sequencing was performed on PBMCs. These receptors were obtained from a woman in her forties or fifties with multiple sclerosis. CDR3s include the opening cysteine and the closing phenylalanine or tryptophan. A D gene is named only where the DNA matches it firmly. Clone size is shown for a subset of rows, as once, few, many or a class of expanded clone.

v_gene: TRBV4-1; d_gene: -; abundance: few; j_gene: TRBJ2-7; CDR3nt: TGCGCCAGCAGCCAAGCCTCGGGTTACGAGCAGTACTTC; CDR3aa: CASSQASGYEQYF
v_gene: TRBV9; d_gene: TRBD1; abundance: many; j_gene: TRBJ2-3; CDR3nt: TGTGCCAGCAGCGTAGGCAGGGGGAGAGGAATCCACACAGATACGCAGTATTTT; CDR3aa: CASSVGRGRGIHTDTQYF
v_gene: TRBV5-1; d_gene: TRBD2; abundance: many; j_gene: TRBJ2-2; CDR3nt: TGCGCCAGCAGCTTGGATGGGACTAGCGGAAACACCGGGGAGCTGTTTTTT; CDR3aa: CASSLDGTSGNTGELFF
v_gene: TRBV13; d_gene: TRBD2; abundance: many; j_gene: TRBJ2-5; CDR3nt: TGTGCCAGCAGCTTTACGGGCGGGGGGCTCCAAGAGACCCAGTACTTC; CDR3aa: CASSFTGGGLQETQYF
v_gene: TRBV5-1; d_gene: -; abundance: many; j_gene: TRBJ2-1; CDR3nt: TGCGCCAGCAGCTTGGAGGTCCGTTACAATGAGCAGTTCTTC; CDR3aa: CASSLEVRYNEQFF
v_gene: TRBV29-1; d_gene: TRBD1; abundance: many; j_gene: TRBJ2-5; CDR3nt: TGCAGCGCCGGACAGGGGGCCGAGACCCAGTACTTC; CDR3aa: CSAGQGAETQYF
v_gene: TRBV5-1; d_gene: -; abundance: many; j_gene: TRBJ2-1; CDR3nt: TGCGCCAGCAGCTTAGGCGGGGGCCCTTACAATGAGCAGTTCTTC; CDR3aa: CASSLGGGPYNEQFF
v_gene: TRBV20-1; d_gene: TRBD2; abundance: many; j_gene: TRBJ2-5; CDR3nt: TGCAGTGCCAAGGGACTAGCGGGGCTGGAGACCCAGTACTTC; CDR3aa: CSAKGLAGLETQYF
v_gene: TRBV7-2; d_gene: TRBD1; abundance: many; j_gene: TRBJ2-5; CDR3nt: TGTGCCAGCAGCTTAGACAGGGGACCCGAGACCCAGTACTTC; CDR3aa: CASSLDRGPETQYF
v_gene: TRBV7-9; d_gene: -; abundance: many; j_gene: TRBJ2-5; CDR3nt: TGTGCCAGCAGCCCCCTGCGAGGGGGGAAGCCGGAGACCCAGTACTTC; CDR3aa: CASSPLRGGKPETQYF
v_gene: TRBV20-1; d_gene: TRBD1; abundance: many; j_gene: TRBJ2-5; CDR3nt: TGCAGTGCCGAGGGACAGTACAAAGAGACCCAGTACTTC; CDR3aa: CSAEGQYKETQYF
v_gene: TRBV4-1; d_gene: TRBD1; abundance: few; j_gene: TRBJ2-7; CDR3nt: TGCGCCAGCAGCCAGTGGGGGACAGGGCGACTTGAGGAGCAGTACTTC; CDR3aa: CASSQWGTGRLEEQYF
v_gene: TRBV20-1; d_gene: -; abundance: many; j_gene: TRBJ1-5; CDR3nt: TGCAGTGCTAAACCTCAGGGGAATAGCAATCAGCCCCAGCATTTT; CDR3aa: CSAKPQGNSNQPQHF
v_gene: TRBV20-1; d_gene: TRBD2; abundance: -; j_gene: TRBJ2-3; CDR3nt: TGCAGTGCCCCCAGCGGGGGCCCAGATACGCAGTATTTT; CDR3aa: CSAPSGGPDTQYF
v_gene: TRBV5-1; d_gene: -; abundance: many; j_gene: TRBJ2-3; CDR3nt: TGCGCCAGCAGCTTGGAGGGTAAAGGTCCAGATACGCAGTATTTT; CDR3aa: CASSLEGKGPDTQYF
v_gene: TRBV9; d_gene: -; abundance: many; j_gene: TRBJ2-3; CDR3nt: TGTGCCAGCAGCGACCTCGGGGGGCCGACAGATACGCAGTATTTT; CDR3aa: CASSDLGGPTDTQYF
v_gene: TRBV28; d_gene: -; abundance: many; j_gene: TRBJ1-4; CDR3nt: TGTGCCAGCAGTTACAGTCGAGCAGTTCTGTTTTTT; CDR3aa: CASSYSRAVLFF
v_gene: TRBV20-1; d_gene: -; abundance: few; j_gene: TRBJ2-7; CDR3nt: TGCAGTGCTAGAGTTATAGAGCAGTACTTC; CDR3aa: CSARVIEQYF
v_gene: TRBV7-9; d_gene: -; abundance: many; j_gene: TRBJ1-1; CDR3nt: TGTGCCAGCGGAGGGGGGTACACTGAAGCTTTCTTT; CDR3aa: CASGGGYTEAFF
v_gene: TRBV20-1; d_gene: TRBD1; abundance: many; j_gene: TRBJ1-2; CDR3nt: TGCAGTGCAGGACAGGTTATCAAGATGGGCTACACCTTC; CDR3aa: CSAGQVIKMGYTF
v_gene: TRBV18; d_gene: -; abundance: many; j_gene: TRBJ1-4; CDR3nt: TGTGCCAGCTCACCGGGGCGCTATAATGAAAAACTGTTTTTT; CDR3aa: CASSPGRYNEKLFF
v_gene: TRBV4-2; d_gene: TRBD1; abundance: many; j_gene: TRBJ1-4; CDR3nt: TGTGCCAGCAGCCAAGAATCCCCAAGGGGGCATGAAAAACTGTTTTTT; CDR3aa: CASSQESPRGHEKLFF
v_gene: TRBV20-1; d_gene: -; abundance: many; j_gene: TRBJ1-1; CDR3nt: TGCAGTGCTAGAGTTCCGGACATGAAGGGCACTGAAGCTTTCTTT; CDR3aa: CSARVPDMKGTEAFF
v_gene: TRBV12-3/TRBV12-4; d_gene: -; abundance: many; j_gene: TRBJ1-5; CDR3nt: TGTGCCAGCAGCTGGACAGCCTGGGGCAATCAGCCCCAGCATTTT; CDR3aa: CASSWTAWGNQPQHF
v_gene: TRBV15; d_gene: -; abundance: few; j_gene: TRBJ1-5; CDR3nt: TGTGCCACCAGCAGAGTGCAGCTAAGTAAGACCCAGAATTTT; CDR3aa: CATSRVQLSKTQNF
v_gene: TRBV7-2; d_gene: -; abundance: -; j_gene: TRBJ2-3; CDR3nt: TGTGCCAGCAGCTTGGTGGGGGGCGGCCCAGATACGCAGTATTTT; CDR3aa: CASSLVGGGPDTQYF
v_gene: TRBV5-5; d_gene: -; abundance: many; j_gene: TRBJ1-1; CDR3nt: TGTGCCAGCAGCTTGGATTTTACTGAAGCTTTCTTT; CDR3aa: CASSLDFTEAFF
v_gene: TRBV18; d_gene: -; abundance: -; j_gene: TRBJ2-1; CDR3nt: TGTGCCAGCTCAACGCCGACAGGCGACGGTTACAATGAGCAGTTCTTC; CDR3aa: CASSTPTGDGYNEQFF
v_gene: TRBV19; d_gene: TRBD1; abundance: many; j_gene: TRBJ2-7; CDR3nt: TGTGCCAGCCGTGATCAGGGGGCGCGCGAGCAGTACTTC; CDR3aa: CASRDQGAREQYF
v_gene: TRBV11-2; d_gene: TRBD1; abundance: -; j_gene: TRBJ1-3; CDR3nt: TGTGCCAGCAGCAGCGGACAGGGAGACTCTGGAAAAAACATATATTTT; CDR3aa: CASSSGQGDSGKNIYF
v_gene: TRBV18; d_gene: -; abundance: many; j_gene: TRBJ2-7; CDR3nt: TGTGCCAGCTCACCAGTCGGTGTTGATGCAGGGCCCGAGCAGTACTTC; CDR3aa: CASSPVGVDAGPEQYF
v_gene: TRBV12-3/TRBV12-4; d_gene: -; abundance: many; j_gene: TRBJ1-2; CDR3nt: TGTGCCAGCAGTTTGAAGGGAGACATAAACTATGGCTACACCTTC; CDR3aa: CASSLKGDINYGYTF
v_gene: TRBV7-6; d_gene: -; abundance: many; j_gene: TRBJ1-3; CDR3nt: TGTGCCAGCAGCTTACGCTACAGGAGGGACTCTGGAAACACCATATATTTT; CDR3aa: CASSLRYRRDSGNTIYF
v_gene: TRBV6-6; d_gene: -; abundance: many; j_gene: TRBJ2-7; CDR3nt: TGTGCCAGCAGAAACACAGGGAGAAGCTACGAGCAGTACTTC; CDR3aa: CASRNTGRSYEQYF
v_gene: TRBV5-1; d_gene: -; abundance: -; j_gene: TRBJ1-5; CDR3nt: TGCGCCAGCAGCTTGACAGGCAACCGCAATAAGACCCAGAATTTT; CDR3aa: CASSLTGNRNKTQNF
v_gene: TRBV5-1; d_gene: TRBD1; abundance: few; j_gene: TRBJ2-1; CDR3nt: TGCGCCAGCAGCTTGGAGGGGGCAGGCGAGCAGTTCTTC; CDR3aa: CASSLEGAGEQFF
v_gene: TRBV5-1; d_gene: -; abundance: many; j_gene: TRBJ1-1; CDR3nt: TGCGCCAGCAGCTTGGCGGCAGGGCATAACACTGAAGCTTTCTTT; CDR3aa: CASSLAAGHNTEAFF
v_gene: TRBV3-1; d_gene: -; abundance: many; j_gene: TRBJ2-5; CDR3nt: TGTGCCAGCAGCCAAGGCCGGGGCAAGCTCGGGACCCAGTACTTC; CDR3aa: CASSQGRGKLGTQYF
v_gene: TRBV6-6; d_gene: TRBD1; abundance: many; j_gene: TRBJ2-1; CDR3nt: TGTGCCAGCAGTTCGACCGGGACAGGGGTTTGGAATGAGCAGTTCTTC; CDR3aa: CASSSTGTGVWNEQFF
v_gene: TRBV20-1; d_gene: -; abundance: many; j_gene: TRBJ1-1; CDR3nt: TGCAGTGCTGCTCAGGGGTACGACACTGAAGCTTTCTTT; CDR3aa: CSAAQGYDTEAFF
v_gene: TRBV6-5; d_gene: -; abundance: few; j_gene: TRBJ2-1; CDR3nt: TGTGCCAGCTCTGAGGGGGTGGGGGTCACCTACAATGAGCAGTTCTTC; CDR3aa: CASSEGVGVTYNEQFF
v_gene: TRBV20-1; d_gene: -; abundance: -; j_gene: TRBJ2-5; CDR3nt: TGCAGTGCTAGAGAACTAGGCCTGAGAGAGACCCAGTACTTC; CDR3aa: CSARELGLRETQYF
v_gene: TRBV9; d_gene: -; abundance: many; j_gene: TRBJ2-3; CDR3nt: TGTGCCAGCAGCGCCGGAACTAGCACAGATACGCAGTATTTT; CDR3aa: CASSAGTSTDTQYF
v_gene: TRBV9; d_gene: -; abundance: few; j_gene: TRBJ1-6; CDR3nt: TGTGCCAGCAGCGCGACGGGACGGAATAATTCACCCCTCCACTTT; CDR3aa: CASSATGRNNSPLHF
v_gene: TRBV20-1; d_gene: -; abundance: many; j_gene: TRBJ1-4; CDR3nt: TGCAGTGCTAGGATGCAGGGAAATGAAAAACTGTTTTTT; CDR3aa: CSARMQGNEKLFF
v_gene: TRBV9; d_gene: TRBD1; abundance: many; j_gene: TRBJ1-1; CDR3nt: TGTGCCAGCAGCGTAGAGACAGGGGGCGGACTAGAAGAAGCTTTCTTT; CDR3aa: CASSVETGGGLEEAFF
v_gene: TRBV14; d_gene: -; abundance: many; j_gene: TRBJ2-5; CDR3nt: TGTGCCAGCAGCCAAACAGGGACGTCGCAGGAGACCCAGTACTTC; CDR3aa: CASSQTGTSQETQYF
v_gene: TRBV5-1; d_gene: -; abundance: many; j_gene: TRBJ2-1; CDR3nt: TGCGCCAGCAGCTTGGCGATCAGCGGCAACCAGTTCTTC; CDR3aa: CASSLAISGNQFF
v_gene: TRBV4-3; d_gene: -; abundance: many; j_gene: TRBJ2-7; CDR3nt: TGCGCCAGCAGCCGGTGGGATTCCTACGAGCAGTACTTC; CDR3aa: CASSRWDSYEQYF
v_gene: TRBV20-1; d_gene: -; abundance: many; j_gene: TRBJ1-1; CDR3nt: TGCAGTGTTCCGGGACCGAACACTGAAGCTTTCTTT; CDR3aa: CSVPGPNTEAFF
v_gene: TRBV5-1; d_gene: -; abundance: many; j_gene: TRBJ2-3; CDR3nt: TGCGCCAGCTACCCTTCGGCTACGGGCACAGATACGCAGTATTTT; CDR3aa: CASYPSATGTDTQYF
v_gene: TRBV20-1; d_gene: -; abundance: many; j_gene: TRBJ1-4; CDR3nt: TGCAGTGCCACCGGGGGGTACGAGGAAAAACTGTTTTTT; CDR3aa: CSATGGYEEKLFF
v_gene: TRBV20-1; d_gene: TRBD2; abundance: many; j_gene: TRBJ2-3; CDR3nt: TGCAGTGCTAGAGATAGGCGGGGGGGCCAGGGTACGCAGTATTTT; CDR3aa: CSARDRRGGQGTQYF
v_gene: TRBV7-9; d_gene: -; abundance: few; j_gene: TRBJ1-1; CDR3nt: TGTGCCAGCAAGGGAGGTCCAGGGGTAAGGACTGAAGCTTTCTTT; CDR3aa: CASKGGPGVRTEAFF
v_gene: TRBV5-1; d_gene: TRBD1; abundance: many; j_gene: TRBJ1-6; CDR3nt: TGCGCCAGCAGCTTGAAAGGACAGGGAACCCTTAATTCGGCCCTCCACTTT; CDR3aa: CASSLKGQGTLNSALHF
v_gene: TRBV11-2; d_gene: TRBD2; abundance: many; j_gene: TRBJ2-5; CDR3nt: TGTGCCAGCAGCTCACCCGGCGGGGGGACACAAGAGACCCAGTACTTC; CDR3aa: CASSSPGGGTQETQYF
v_gene: TRBV15; d_gene: TRBD1; abundance: many; j_gene: TRBJ2-6; CDR3nt: TGTGCCATACGGGGGACAGGGGGCAACGGGGCCAACGTCCTGACTTTC; CDR3aa: CAIRGTGGNGANVLTF